The 29 T cell receptor beta chains listed next were all sequenced from one sample in a study of PD-L1 blockade in urothelial cancer (dated by TCRdb to 2015 to 2018). According to the study, the label for this sample's time point signals: pretreatment peripheral blood. Libraries were prepared through the immunoSEQ multiplex PCR assay. TCRdb limited this immuneACCESS table to in-frame rearrangements with V and J called. A share of clones is missing; checked studies link under half to unresolved V genes, and the rest is unexplained. Counted in this sample were tens of thousands of clones; 70% to 90% of them appeared once. The ten largest account for roughly 14% of the sample. Source: PBMCs, taken around atezolizumab (anti-PD-L1) treatment. The receptors were gathered from a woman in her sixties or seventies with urothelial cancer.

The CDR3 loop is CASSQEGTSVGNEQFF. The CDR3, as DNA: TGTGCCAGCAGCCAAGAAGGGACTAGCGTGGGAAATGAGCAGTTCTTC. The chain uses TRBV4-2 and TRBJ2-1; 10 nucleotides agree with TRBD2. V lost 0 bases and J lost 7; bases outside the gene matches: 6. This CDR3 is built from 16 residues. The germline V gene has CDR1 LGHNA and CDR2 YNFKEQ.

The rearrangement uses TRBV7-2 and TRBJ2-3; no clear D. Germline lookup yields CDR1 SGHTA and CDR2 FQGNSA. V dropped 6 bases and J dropped 1 base, with 5 bases sitting between them. This CDR3 has 12 amino acids. The CDR3 nucleotides read TGTGCCAGCAGGCTAGGCACAGATACGCAGTATTTT. Translation gives CASRLGTDTQYF.

This chain connects TRBV10-1 to TRBJ2-2; 8 bases are a match to TRBD2. Germline assignment: CDR1 WNHNN and CDR2 SYGVQD (reference sequence). V shed 3 bases, J shed 4 bases, and the junction held 4 bases outside the gene matches. The CDR3 length is 15 residues. Here the CDR3 DNA reads TGCGCCAGCAGTGAAGTAGCGGGACGCACCGGGGAGCTGTTTTTT. This sequence encodes CASSEVAGRTGELFF.

CDR3 sequence (DNA): TGTGCCAGCAGTGCGCCAGGCACCTACGAGCAGTACTTC. It is translated as CASSAPGTYEQYF. V is TRBV6-1 and J is TRBJ2-7, with D unresolved. V gave up 4 bases and J gave up 2 bases, with 9 bases separating them. The CDR3 has 13 residues. CDR1 is MNHNS and CDR2 is SASEGT in the germline V gene.

This chain uses TRBV5-8 with TRBJ2-1; D is unresolved. The germline V and J ends were trimmed by 3 bases and 8 bases, with 12 bases remaining between them. This CDR3 has 13 residues. The germline gives CDR1 SGHTS, CDR2 YDEGEE. The CDR3 here is CASSSLAPYEQFF. The CDR3 DNA sequence: TGTGCCAGCAGCTCCCTTGCGCCTTATGAGCAGTTCTTC.

This clone was recorded once. This chain connects TRBV19 to TRBJ2-1, with 12 bases aligning to TRBD2. The J segment lost 5 bases and the V segment lost 2 bases, leaving 1 base of the junction unmatched. Germline-derived CDR1 and CDR2 are LNHDA and SQIVND (reference sequence). This CDR3 is built from 15 residues. The CDR3 spells CASSILAGGHNEQFF. For the CDR3, the DNA is TGTGCCAGTAGTATACTAGCGGGGGGGCACAATGAGCAGTTCTTC.

V and J are TRBV9 and TRBJ2-1; TRBD2 agrees at 8 bases. V shed 1 base, J shed 3 bases, and the junction held 6 bases outside the gene matches. In germline, CDR1 is SGDLS, CDR2 YYNGEE. The CDR3 consists of 16 residues. This CDR3 reads CASSVSPAGVYNEQFF. CDR3 bases: TGTGCCAGCAGCGTATCCCCAGCGGGGGTCTACAATGAGCAGTTCTTC.

This chain uses TRBV20-1 with TRBJ2-3, with D perhaps matching TRBD1 (5 bases). CDR3 length equals 11 residues. V was pared by 7 bases and J by 4 bases, with 9 bases between. Germline V gives CDR1 DFQATT, CDR2 SNEGSKA (reference sequence). The CDR3 here is CSGTPPDTQYF. CDR3 bases: TGCAGTGGGACACCGCCAGATACGCAGTATTTT.

The CDR3 spells CASSLGRGYQPQHF. The CDR3 nucleotides are TGTGCCAGCAGTTTAGGCAGGGGATATCAGCCCCAGCATTTT. The rearrangement uses TRBV27 and TRBJ1-5, with a tentative D call TRBD1 (6 bases). Trimming shortened V by 2 bases and J by 5 bases, and 10 bases separated the two germline ends. The V gene's germline CDR1 is MNHEY and CDR2 SMNVEV (reference sequence). CDR3 length: 14 residues.

J is TRBJ2-5 and V is TRBV7-2, with D maybe TRBD2 (5 bases). V was shortened by 8 bases and J by 5 bases, with 18 bases between the two germline ends. CDR3 length: 14 amino acids. Germline CDR1 SGHTA, CDR2 FQGNSA. DNA for the CDR3: TGTGCCAGCTCCCGGCTGCGGGCTGGGGAGACCCAGTACTTC. Its translation is CASSRLRAGETQYF.

The chain combines TRBV7-8 with TRBJ1-5; a possible D gene is TRBD1 (6 bases). Germline lookup yields CDR1 SGHVS and CDR2 FQNEAQ. This CDR3 spans 19 amino acids. Trimming removed 1 base at V and 6 bases at J, with 25 bases between. The CDR3 is CASSLEGHRTMGIGQPQHF. DNA of the CDR3: TGTGCCAGCAGCTTAGAGGGACACAGAACTATGGGGATCGGTCAGCCCCAGCATTTT.

CDR3 nucleotide sequence: TGCGCCAGCAGCCTGGAGGTTCGAGGGACAGCCCGACAAGAGACCCAGTACTTC. It encodes CASSLEVRGTARQETQYF. The V gene is TRBV5-1, the J gene TRBJ2-5, with 7 positions matching TRBD1. The V gene end was trimmed by 4 bases and the J gene end by 2 bases; junction bases not matched to a gene: 17. The germline gives CDR1 SGHRS, CDR2 YFSETQ. This CDR3 spans 18 amino acids.

V and J are TRBV7-8 and TRBJ1-5; D unresolved. The CDR3 contains 16 residues. Trimming removed 1 base from V and 0 bases from J, with 10 bases in between. Germline CDR1 reads SGHVS; CDR2 reads FQNEAQ. The CDR3 is CASSLVADYSNQPQHF. In DNA, the CDR3 is TGTGCCAGCAGCTTAGTGGCAGATTATAGCAATCAGCCCCAGCATTTT.

The rearrangement links TRBV7-2 to TRBJ2-1; TRBD2 aligns across 8 bases. This CDR3 spans 15 amino acids. After removal of 5 bases from V and 1 base from J, the junction contained 4 bases not matched to a gene. Looked up from germline, CDR1 is SGHTA and CDR2 is FQGNSA. The CDR3 DNA follows: TGTGCCAGCAGCACCGGGGGGGGGTCCTACAATGAGCAGTTCTTC. It yields the protein CASSTGGGSYNEQFF.

The rearrangement joins TRBV29-1 to TRBJ2-2; a weak D match, TRBD1 (5 bases). CDR1 SQVTM and CDR2 ANQGSEA come from the germline V gene. Trimming removed 8 bases from V and 0 bases from J, with 10 bases in between. The CDR3 has 13 amino acids. The CDR3 loop is CSKGVSNTGELFF. The CDR3, as DNA: TGCAGCAAAGGGGTCTCGAACACCGGGGAGCTGTTTTTT.

The J gene is TRBJ1-2, the V gene TRBV27; TRBD1 might be the D (6 bases). Germline loops: CDR1 MNHEY, CDR2 SMNVEV (reference sequence). CDR3 length equals 13 residues. The V end lost 5 bases, the J end lost 6 bases, and 13 bases lay between the germline ends. CDR3 residues: CASSGWNRDGYTF. In DNA form, the CDR3 reads TGTGCCAGCAGTGGTTGGAACAGGGATGGCTACACCTTC.

This chain uses TRBV21-1 with TRBJ1-1; the table's D call TRBD1 went unverified against the DNA. TRBV21-1 has pseudogene status. This CDR3 spans 16 amino acids. In nucleotides, the CDR3 is TGTGCCAGCAGCAAGGGAGACAGGGGACCGAACACTGAAGCTTTCTTT. As protein: CASSKGDRGPNTEAFF.

The V gene is TRBV9, the J gene TRBJ2-1, with a weak D call TRBD2 (6 bases). The CDR3 has 15 residues. V was trimmed by 2 bases and J by 3 bases, leaving 12 bases between them. CDR1 SGDLS and CDR2 YYNGEE come from the germline V gene. The CDR3 protein is CASSVGGEVYNEQFF. For the CDR3, the DNA is TGTGCCAGCAGCGTGGGGGGAGAAGTCTACAATGAGCAGTTCTTC.

The rearrangement joins TRBV7-6 to TRBJ2-2; D unclear. Germline V CDR1 and CDR2: SGHVS, FNYEAQ. The length of the CDR3 is 17 residues. Trimming took 5 bases from V and 0 from J, leaving 16 bases between them. The CDR3 DNA reads as TGTGCCAGCAGCACCCGACCCGGAGACGCGAACACCGGGGAGCTGTTTTTT. Translation: CASSTRPGDANTGELFF.

As DNA, the CDR3 is TGTGCCAGCAGCTTATCGCCCAGTCCAGATACGCAGTATTTT. Protein sequence: CASSLSPSPDTQYF. The rearrangement uses TRBV7-2 and TRBJ2-3; D is unclear. CDR1 is SGHTA and CDR2 is FQGNSA in the germline V gene. V lost 2 bases and J 4 bases, leaving 10 bases between the germline ends. This CDR3 has 14 amino acids.

The chain joins TRBV2 to TRBJ1-2; possible D gene TRBD1, 5 bases. Germline-derived CDR1 and CDR2 are SNHLY and FYNNEI. There are 13 residues in the CDR3. Trimming removed 3 bases at V and 8 bases at J, with 13 bases between. CDR3 loop: CASSDARVEGYTF. CDR3 sequence (DNA): TGTGCCAGCAGTGACGCCAGGGTAGAGGGCTACACCTTC.

In DNA form, the CDR3 reads TGTGCCAGCCTCAGACAGGAGAACACTGAAGCTTTCTTT. Translation: CASLRQENTEAFF. This chain joins TRBV2 and TRBJ1-1, with D perhaps TRBD1 (6 bases). Germline V lookup: CDR1 SNHLY, CDR2 FYNNEI. Trimming left V 8 bases short and J 1 base short, with 11 bases between. The length of the CDR3 is 13 residues. The full variable domain, completed using reference TRBV2 and TRBJ1-1, is EPEVTQTPSHQVTQMGQEVILRCVPISNHLYFYWYRQILGQKVEFLVSFYNNEISEKSEIFDDQFSVERPDGSNFTLKIRSTKLEDSAMYFCASLRQENTEAFFGQGTRLTVV.

The chain links TRBV6-5 to TRBJ2-5; 7 bases agree with TRBD1. The CDR3 totals 14 residues. V lost 5 bases to trimming and J lost 4 bases; unmatched junction nucleotides: 7. Germline V gene data show CDR1 as MNHEY and CDR2 as SVGAGI. The CDR3 loop is CASSAHRDRETQYF. The CDR3 region has the DNA TGTGCCAGCAGTGCACACCGGGACAGAGAGACCCAGTACTTC.

The rearrangement joins TRBV5-4 to TRBJ1-5, with D perhaps matching TRBD1 (6 bases). CDR1 is SGHNT and CDR2 is YYREEE in the germline V gene (reference sequence). V dropped 1 base and J dropped 4 bases, with 6 bases sitting between them. The CDR3 consists of 13 residues. CDR3 sequence (DNA): TGTGCCAGCAGCTTGCAGGGGAATCAGCCCCAGCATTTT. Translating gives CASSLQGNQPQHF.

The rearrangement uses TRBV5-1 and TRBJ2-7; TRBD1 aligns across 7 bases. J gave up 3 bases and V 0 bases, and 6 bases lay outside the gene matches. CDR3 length: 15 residues. CDR1 and CDR2 (germline): SGHRS, YFSETQ. The CDR3: CASSLAAGGVYEQYF. CDR3 bases: TGCGCCAGCAGCTTGGCGGCAGGGGGAGTCTACGAGCAGTACTTC.

Here the CDR3 DNA reads TGTGCCAGCTCACCCCCCTATTCAGGGATCACTGAAGCTTTCTTT. This codes for CASSPPYSGITEAFF. The rearrangement links TRBV18 to TRBJ1-1; D is perhaps TRBD1 (5 bases). The germline CDR1 and CDR2 sequences are KGHSH and LQKENI. Trimming left V 3 bases short and J 4 bases short, with 15 bases between. CDR3 size: 15 residues.

The chain combines TRBV5-6 with TRBJ2-3; TRBD2 aligns across 8 bases. CDR1 SGHDT and CDR2 YYEEEE come from the germline V gene. J lost 3 bases, V lost 0 bases, and 9 bases had no gene match. CDR3 length: 17 amino acids. CDR3 sequence reads: CASSLAGGAGWTDTQYF. Written as DNA, the CDR3 is TGTGCCAGCAGCTTGGCCGGGGGGGCCGGTTGGACAGATACGCAGTATTTT.

The V gene is TRBV11-3, the J gene TRBJ1-3; D possibly corresponds to TRBD1 (5 bases). There are 14 residues in the CDR3. The V gene's germline CDR1 is SGHNT and CDR2 YENEEA. Trimming took 5 bases from V and 0 from J, leaving 8 bases between them. CDR3 loop: CASSPQGSGNTIYF. The CDR3 DNA reads TGTGCCAGCAGCCCCCAGGGCTCTGGAAACACCATATATTTT.

The CDR3, as DNA: TGTGCCAGCAGCTTAGACGCCGGTGGACCTTTGGGGCCAGATACGCAGTATTTT. The encoded protein is CASSLDAGGPLGPDTQYF. V is TRBV11-2 and J is TRBJ2-3; D may be TRBD1 (5 bases). Trimming cost V 0 bases and J 4 bases, with 20 bases left between them. The germline gives CDR1 SGHAT, CDR2 FQNNGV. CDR3 size: 18 residues.